The 25 T cell receptor beta chains below come from one sample, sequenced in a study of blood T cell repertoires in COVID-19. Some clones are missing from TCRdb's copy, which holds only in-frame ones; the method was immunoSEQ multiplex PCR. In the table there are about 290,000 clones, about 90% of which are singletons. The source material was peripheral blood. These receptors were taken from a woman in her 30s with COVID-19, enrolled during active disease.

This chain links TRBV29-1 with TRBJ2-7; TRBD1 matches 11 bases. The CDR3 runs 14 residues. Per the germline V gene, CDR1 is SQVTM and CDR2 is ANQGSEA. J lost 1 base, V lost 4 bases, and 3 bases had no gene match. The CDR3 here is CSVVGQGVSYEQYF. As DNA, the CDR3 is TGCAGCGTTGTGGGACAGGGGGTTTCCTACGAGCAGTACTTC.

Of note for this clone: This CDR3 is also generated by other DNA sequences in the sample. As DNA, the CDR3 is TGTGCCAGCTCACCGCGACAGGGTGCTTCCTACGAGCAGTACTTC. Encoded protein: CASSPRQGASYEQYF. The gene calls are TRBV18 and TRBJ2-7; 7 nucleotides align to TRBD1. V shed 3 bases, J shed 1 base, and the junction held 6 bases outside the gene matches. Germline lookup yields CDR1 KGHSH and CDR2 LQKENI. This CDR3 contains 15 residues.

This chain links TRBV2 with TRBJ2-7; 7 nucleotides match TRBD2. CDR3 length: 11 residues. Germline-derived CDR1 and CDR2 are SNHLY and FYNNEI. Trimming took 9 bases from V and 7 from J; bases not matched to a gene: 6. The CDR3 sequence is CARTQGGEQYF. The CDR3 coding sequence is TGTGCCAGGACTCAGGGAGGGGAGCAGTACTTC. Combining the CDR3 with reference TRBV2 and TRBJ2-7 gives the whole variable domain EPEVTQTPSHQVTQMGQEVILRCVPISNHLYFYWYRQILGQKVEFLVSFYNNEISEKSEIFDDQFSVERPDGSNFTLKIRSTKLEDSAMYFCARTQGGEQYFGPGTRLTVT.

V is TRBV2 and J is TRBJ1-5; D is unclear. The CDR3 length is 15 residues. Per the germline V gene, CDR1 is SNHLY and CDR2 is FYNNEI. Trimming shortened V by 1 base and J by 7 bases, and 14 bases separated the two germline ends. The CDR3 here is CASSEGRVGWQPQHF. Here the CDR3 DNA reads TGTGCCAGCAGTGAAGGGAGGGTGGGGTGGCAGCCCCAGCATTTT. Using reference TRBV2 and TRBJ1-5 for the parts outside the CDR3, the full variable domain is EPEVTQTPSHQVTQMGQEVILRCVPISNHLYFYWYRQILGQKVEFLVSFYNNEISEKSEIFDDQFSVERPDGSNFTLKIRSTKLEDSAMYFCASSEGRVGWQPQHFGDGTRLSIL.

The rearrangement uses TRBV10-3 and TRBJ2-7; D unresolved. Between the trimmed V and J ends, which lost 3 bases and 6 bases, there was a span of 9 bases. Germline V CDR1 and CDR2: ENHRY, SYGVKD. CDR3 length equals 12 residues. The CDR3, as DNA: TGTGCCATCAGTGATATCGTCTCCGAGCAGTACTTC. Translation: CAISDIVSEQYF.

V gene TRBV6-6 combines with J gene TRBJ1-2; 9 bases fit TRBD1. Germline CDR1 MNHNY, CDR2 SVGAGI (reference sequence). The CDR3 sequence is 18 residues long. V dropped 5 bases and J dropped 2; count of bases not matched to a gene: 15. DNA of the CDR3: TGTGCCAGCAGTCTACGGGACAGGGCTCCCCTCCTCAACTATGGCTACACCTTC. Its translation: CASSLRDRAPLLNYGYTF.

The genes are TRBV11-2 and TRBJ1-6; tentatively, D is TRBD1 (5 bases). Germline CDR1 and CDR2: SGHAT and FQNNGV. The V end lost 4 bases, the J end lost 6 bases, and 7 bases lay between the germline ends. The CDR3 contains 13 residues. The chain's CDR3 is CASSWGLNSPLHF. CDR3 nucleotides: TGTGCCAGCAGCTGGGGACTTAATTCACCCCTCCACTTT.

The rearrangement links TRBV19 to TRBJ2-1; D is perhaps TRBD1 (6 bases). This CDR3 is built from 14 residues. V lost 2 bases and J lost 1, with 6 bases in between. Per germline, CDR1 LNHDA and CDR2 SQIVND (reference sequence). Written as DNA, the CDR3 is TGTGCCAGTAGTATAACAGGGTCCTACAATGAGCAGTTCTTC. It translates to CASSITGSYNEQFF. Complete variable domain (other parts from reference TRBV19 and TRBJ2-1): DGGITQSPKYLFRKEGQNVTLSCEQNLNHDAMYWYRQDPGQGLRLIYYSQIVNDFQKGDIAEGYSVSREKKESFPLTVTSAQKNPTAFYLCASSITGSYNEQFFGPGTRLTVL.

CDR3 bases: TGTGCCAGCAGCTTAAACTTAAAGGGCAGAGGGAGCCCTGAAGCTTTCTTT. It yields the protein CASSLNLKGRGSPEAFF. The chain carries TRBV7-6 and TRBJ1-1, with unresolved D. The CDR3 is 17 residues long. The V and J ends lost 2 bases and 6 bases respectively, with 22 bases between them. Germline lookup yields CDR1 SGHVS and CDR2 FNYEAQ.

The chain is built from TRBV7-9 and TRBJ2-7; 7 bases agree with TRBD2. The germline gives CDR1 SEHNR, CDR2 FQNEAQ (reference sequence). Trimming removed 3 bases from V and 0 bases from J; junction bases left unmatched: 8. The CDR3 has 16 amino acids. CDR3 sequence: CASSFGLADSSYEQYF. CDR3 DNA sequence: TGTGCCAGCAGCTTCGGGCTAGCGGATAGCTCCTACGAGCAGTACTTC.

The chain employs TRBV14 and TRBJ1-2; tentative D call: TRBD1 (6 bases). Germline V CDR1 and CDR2: SGHDN, FVKESK. V was shortened by 0 bases and J by 8 bases, with 10 bases between the two germline ends. The length of the CDR3 is 13 residues. The CDR3 DNA reads TGTGCCAGCAGCCAAGACTATGGGGGCGGCTACACCTTC. This gives the protein CASSQDYGGGYTF.

The chain links TRBV6-2 or TRBV6-3 to TRBJ2-3; 8 bases agree with TRBD1. The V and J ends lost 0 bases and 7 bases, in that order; junction bases with no gene match: 9. The CDR3 sequence is 16 residues long. From germline, CDR1 is MNHEY and CDR2 SVGEGT. In DNA, the CDR3 is TGTGCCAGCAGTTACTCAGACAGGGGCGGATGGTATACGCAGTATTTT. Translation gives CASSYSDRGGWYTQYF.

The chain uses TRBV28 and TRBJ1-6, with TRBD1 matching 10 bases. After removal of 7 bases from V and 9 bases from J, the junction contained 3 bases not matched to a gene. Germline CDR1 and CDR2: MDHEN and SYDVKM. The CDR3 sequence is 13 residues long. The CDR3 spells CASTRDRGSPLHF. The CDR3 DNA is TGTGCCAGCACGCGGGACAGGGGTTCACCCCTCCACTTT.

This rearrangement joins TRBV3-1 (or the pseudogene TRBV3-2) to TRBJ2-2, with unresolved D. The CDR3 length is 14 residues. Germline V CDR1 and CDR2: LGHDT, YNNKEL (reference sequence). The V end was cut by 0 bases, the J end by 4 bases, with 6 bases between. The CDR3 nucleotides are TGTGCCAGCAGCCAAGACTTCGGCACCGGGGAGCTGTTTTTT. Its protein is CASSQDFGTGELFF.

The V and J genes are TRBV7-8 and TRBJ2-5; a possible D gene is TRBD2 (5 bases). CDR1 is SGHVS and CDR2 is FQNEAQ in the germline V gene. V dropped 4 bases and J dropped 5 bases, with 23 bases sitting between them. The CDR3 consists of 17 residues. This CDR3 is CASSSPAPERTEETQYF. The CDR3 region has the DNA TGTGCCAGCAGCTCCCCCGCCCCAGAGAGGACTGAGGAGACCCAGTACTTC.

The chain carries TRBV27 and TRBJ1-1; 11 positions agree with TRBD1. V lost 5 bases, J lost 4 bases, and 9 bases stayed unmatched. This CDR3 is 16 amino acids long. Looked up from germline, CDR1 is MNHEY and CDR2 is SMNVEV (reference sequence). The CDR3 region has the DNA TGTGCCAGCAGTCCTCGGACAGGGGGCGGTATCACTGAAGCTTTCTTT. It is translated as CASSPRTGGGITEAFF.

This rearrangement joins TRBV29-1 to TRBJ1-1; D remains ambiguous. V shed 5 bases and J shed 4 bases, with 14 bases lying between them. This CDR3 has 13 amino acids. CDR1 and CDR2 from the germline V gene are SQVTM and ANQGSEA. The CDR3 here is CSVSGRAGTEAFF. The DNA for the CDR3 is TGCAGCGTTTCGGGCCGAGCGGGCACTGAAGCTTTCTTT.

The chain has TRBV5-6 and TRBJ2-7; TRBD2 matches 12 bases. This CDR3 comprises 13 residues. V trimming: 9 bases; J trimming: 5 bases; junction bases outside the gene matches: 6. Germline V CDR1 and CDR2: SGHDT, YYEEEE. The CDR3 region has the DNA TGTGCCATGCGGACTAGCGGGGACAACGAGCAGTACTTC. This encodes CAMRTSGDNEQYF.

This rearrangement joins TRBV19 to TRBJ1-2, with D hard to call. The V and J ends lost 3 bases and 4 bases respectively, with 15 bases between them. This CDR3 is built from 15 residues. Germline lookup yields CDR1 LNHDA and CDR2 SQIVND (reference sequence). Written as DNA, the CDR3 is TGTGCCAGTAGTATCCCCGCCTTGGCAGGCTATGGCTACACCTTC. As protein: CASSIPALAGYGYTF.

The V and J genes are TRBV2 and TRBJ2-1; possible D gene TRBD2, 6 bases. This CDR3 is built from 14 residues. V lost 6 bases and J 2 bases, leaving 11 bases between the germline ends. Germline CDR1 and CDR2: SNHLY and FYNNEI. The CDR3 DNA follows: TGTGCCAGCAGACCGGGACTGGCCTACAATGAGCAGTTCTTC. Protein sequence: CASRPGLAYNEQFF.

The gene calls are TRBV10-3 and TRBJ2-1; D unclear. The V gene lost 4 bases and the J gene lost 12 bases, with 13 bases spanning the gap. Germline V gene lookup returns CDR1 ENHRY and CDR2 SYGVKD. The CDR3 is 12 residues long. The CDR3 region is CAISGASGTQFF. The CDR3 region has the DNA TGTGCCATCAGTGGGGCTTCCGGTACGCAGTTCTTC.

The chain carries TRBV4-1 and TRBJ1-1, with TRBD1 identical over 11 bases. In germline, CDR1 is MGHRA, CDR2 YSYEKL. Trimming took 3 bases from V and 4 from J; bases not matched to a gene: 10. The CDR3 length is 17 residues. For the CDR3, the DNA is TGCGCCAGCAGCCACCATCAGTGGGACAGGGGGTTCACTGAAGCTTTCTTT. Translating gives CASSHHQWDRGFTEAFF.

The CDR3 sequence is CASSLIGGGYTF. The DNA for the CDR3 is TGTGCCAGTTCTCTCATTGGGGGCGGCTACACCTTC. V usage is TRBV19 and J usage is TRBJ1-2; possible D gene TRBD1, 6 bases. The ends were cut back, 8 bases at V and 8 bases at J, with 15 bases in the middle. Germline V gene data show CDR1 as LNHDA and CDR2 as SQIVND (reference sequence). The CDR3 spans 12 residues.

V usage is TRBV11-2 and J usage is TRBJ1-1; a weak D match, TRBD1 (6 bases). Germline loops: CDR1 SGHAT, CDR2 FQNNGV. Trimming removed 5 bases at V and 1 base at J, with 8 bases between. This CDR3 contains 13 residues. In DNA, the CDR3 is TGTGCCAGCAGCCTGGGACAGAACACTGAAGCTTTCTTT. As protein: CASSLGQNTEAFF.

The chain links TRBV6-5 to TRBJ1-5, with D uncertain. The CDR3 extends over 14 amino acids. Germline V CDR1 and CDR2: MNHEY, SVGAGI. Trimming left V 0 bases short and J 11 bases short, with 14 bases between. CDR3 bases: TGTGCCAGCAGTTACTCGAAGTCTAGTAGGTCCCAGCATTTT. Protein product: CASSYSKSSRSQHF.